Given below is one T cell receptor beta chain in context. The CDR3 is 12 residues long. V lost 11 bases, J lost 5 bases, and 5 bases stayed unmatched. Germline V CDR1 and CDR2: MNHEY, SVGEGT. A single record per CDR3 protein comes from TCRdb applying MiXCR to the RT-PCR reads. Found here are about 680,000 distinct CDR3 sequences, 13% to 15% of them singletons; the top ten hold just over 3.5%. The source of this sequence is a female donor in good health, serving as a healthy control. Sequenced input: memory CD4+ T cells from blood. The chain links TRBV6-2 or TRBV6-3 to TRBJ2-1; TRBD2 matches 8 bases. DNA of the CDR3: TGTGCCCACGGGAGGGGAAACAATGAGCAGTTCTTC. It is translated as CAHGRGNNEQFF.